This T cell receptor (beta chain) was identified during a study of shared T cell receptors in the human thymus. Using immunoSEQ multiplex PCR, the repertoire was profiled, and TCRdb retains in-frame clones only, with some absent. The top ten clones hold 0.008% to 0.011% of a sample with about 660,000 clones, roughly 90% of them seen once. These records were also assigned to another study, of human thymus T cells.

The clonotype comes from a boy under three years old with a congenital heart defect. Sequenced sample: thymocytes.

The CDR3 DNA is TGTGCCAGCAGTGAATCTGTTAGCGGGAGGGAAGACACCGGGGAGCTGTTTTTT. It encodes CASSESVSGREDTGELFF. This sequence joins TRBV2 and TRBJ2-2; TRBD2 aligns across 11 bases. J was trimmed by 3 bases and V by 2 bases; bases with no gene match: 8. Germline V gene sequence: CDR1 SNHLY, CDR2 FYNNEI. CDR3 length: 18 amino acids. The variable domain in full, completed from reference TRBV2 and TRBJ2-2, reads EPEVTQTPSHQVTQMGQEVILRCVPISNHLYFYWYRQILGQKVEFLVSFYNNEISEKSEIFDDQFSVERPDGSNFTLKIRSTKLEDSAMYFCASSESVSGREDTGELFFGEGSRLTVL.